The rows below give T cell receptor beta chains drawn from one sample of a study of regulatory T cells in long-lasting Graves disease. Via MiXCR, TCRdb re-called the multiplex PCR reads, giving one row per CDR3 protein. In the table there are around 420,000 distinct CDR3 sequences, about 15% of which are singletons. These data were also reused for a study on T cells in Graves' hyperthyroidism and ophthalmopathy.

This specimen was peripheral blood mononuclear cells (PBMCs), taken at new diagnosis, from a patient treated with antithyroid drugs. The receptors derive from a woman aged 40 to 50 with Graves disease. CDR3s include the opening cysteine and the closing phenylalanine or tryptophan. D genes are given only for firm matches. Some rows mark clone size as missing; the rest say once, few, many or name a class of expanded clone.

- | many | TRBJ2-7 | TRBV7-3 | TGTGCCAGCAGCCCGCGGGACCACTACGAGCAGTACTTC | CASSPRDHYEQYF
TRBD1 | - | TRBJ2-7 | TRBV28 | TGTGCCAGCAGTTTGTACCGCCGGACAGGGCCTACCTCCTACGAGCAGTACTTC | CASSLYRRTGPTSYEQYF
- | many | TRBJ2-2 | TRBV7-6 | TGTGCCAGCAGCTTAGTGGGGGGGCCCGACACCGGGGAGCTGTTTTTT | CASSLVGGPDTGELFF
TRBD2 | many | TRBJ2-4 | TRBV2 | TGTGCCAGCAGTGAAGTGAAGGTAGCGGGAGACTTC | CASSEVKVAGDF
TRBD1 | many | TRBJ2-1 | TRBV29-1 | TGCAGCGTTACTGGACAGGGTGGCAATTACAATGAGCAGTTCTTC | CSVTGQGGNYNEQFF
TRBD1 | - | TRBJ1-2 | TRBV7-9 | TGTGCCAGCAGTCTGGGACAGGCCAGGTGGGGCTACACCTTC | CASSLGQARWGYTF
TRBD1 | - | TRBJ1-5 | TRBV15 | TGTGCCACCAGCAGAGCGACCGGGACAGCATATGATCAGCCCCAGCATTTT | CATSRATGTAYDQPQHF
- | - | TRBJ2-1 | TRBV11-2 | TGTGCCAGCAGCTTCGGGGGTACCTCTGAGCAGTTCTTC | CASSFGGTSEQFF
- | many | TRBJ2-1 | TRBV20-1 | TGCAGTGCGGGGGGGGCTTACAATGAGCAGTTCTTC | CSAGGAYNEQFF
- | - | TRBJ2-3 | TRBV4-1 | TGCGCCAGCAGCCGAGATTCCGAACAGGGACGCACAGATACGCAGTATTTT | CASSRDSEQGRTDTQYF
- | many | TRBJ1-5 | TRBV28 | TGTGCCAGCAGTTCGGACTGGGGACCTTATAGCAATCAGCCCCAGCATTTT | CASSSDWGPYSNQPQHF
TRBD1 | few | TRBJ2-2 | TRBV7-6 | TGTGCCAGCAGCTTAGTTCGATCCCAGGGGGCCGGGGAGCTGTTTTTT | CASSLVRSQGAGELFF
TRBD2 | few | TRBJ2-7 | TRBV20-1 | TGCAGTGCTGGGGGGACTAGCGGAACCTACGAGCAGTACTTC | CSAGGTSGTYEQYF
- | - | TRBJ2-5 | TRBV12-3/TRBV12-4 | TGTGCCAGCAGTTTAGGTGTCACCCTACAAGAGACCCAGTACTTC | CASSLGVTLQETQYF
TRBD2 | - | TRBJ2-6 | TRBV7-3 | TGTGCCAGCAGCTTAAATGCGGGAGCTGGGGCCAACGTCCTGACTTTC | CASSLNAGAGANVLTF